A selection of T cell receptor beta chains follows, all from one sample in a study of response to subunit inactivated influenza vaccine. TCRdb passed the RT-PCR reads through MiXCR, listing each CDR3 protein once. The data contain some 800,000 distinct CDR3 sequences, about 20% of them singletons. The input for sequencing was PBMCs from blood, taken around 5 days after vaccination. The receptor source for this set is a man aged 50 to 59 who received an inactivated influenza vaccine. CDR3s include the opening cysteine and the closing phenylalanine or tryptophan. Fields, in order: V gene, J gene, clone size, D gene, CDR3 DNA, CDR3 protein. The D gene is left open where the match is weak. Only some rows state a clone size, as once, few, many or a class for expanded clones.

>TRBV28|TRBJ2-3|few|TRBD2
TGTGCCAGCAGTTTGACTAGCGGGAGGGCCAGTATGACAGATACGCAGTATTTT
CASSLTSGRASMTDTQYF
>TRBV5-6|TRBJ2-4|few|.
TGTGCCAGCAGCCGTGGTGGACACCCGCAAAACATTCAGTACTTC
CASSRGGHPQNIQYF
>TRBV6-2/TRBV6-3|TRBJ1-2|.|.
TGTGCCAGCAGCCCGTTCCGTCGCCCGAGGGAATATGGCTACACCTTC
CASSPFRRPREYGYTF
>TRBV20-1|TRBJ2-1|few|TRBD2
TGCAGTGCTAGAGCGGGGGGGGGACCACAACTCAATGAGCAGTTCTTC
CSARAGGGPQLNEQFF
>TRBV12-3/TRBV12-4|TRBJ2-3|few|.
TGTGCCAGCAGTTTAAGGACTAAACCCCTCACAGATACGCAGTATTTT
CASSLRTKPLTDTQYF
>TRBV6-2/TRBV6-3|TRBJ2-7|few|.
TGTGCCAGCAGTCGTTCACGATCCTACGAGCAGTACTTC
CASSRSRSYEQYF
>TRBV3-1|TRBJ1-5|.|.
TGTGCCAGCAGTCGAGGACAGAAGGTTCAGCCCCAGCATTTT
CASSRGQKVQPQHF
>TRBV6-2/TRBV6-3|TRBJ2-1|few|TRBD1
TGTGCCAGCAGTTACTCGACAGGGGGTTCCTACAATGAGCAGTTCTTC
CASSYSTGGSYNEQFF
>TRBV3-1|TRBJ2-2|.|TRBD2
TGTGCCAGCAGCCAAGTCGCGGGGGGGGTGGCCGCTGGCGGGGAGCTGTTTTTT
CASSQVAGGVAAGGELFF
>TRBV10-3|TRBJ2-1|few|TRBD2
TGTGCCATCAGTGCTAGCGGAGGTTACAATGAGCAGTTCTTC
CAISASGGYNEQFF
>TRBV29-1|TRBJ2-1|.|.
TGCAGCGTTGAAGATCGGTGGGCGGCAGACAATGAGCAGTTCTTC
CSVEDRWAADNEQFF
>TRBV10-3|TRBJ2-1|.|.
TGTGCCATACTGGAGCCGGGTATTATCAATGAGCAGTTCTTC
CAILEPGIINEQFF
>TRBV9|TRBJ2-3|few|TRBD1
TGTGCCAGCAGCGTGGGGAGACAGGGCCAAAATACGCAGTATTTT
CASSVGRQGQNTQYF
>TRBV20-1|TRBJ2-1|few|.
TGCAGTGCTCAACCGGGCCCCCTCGATGAGCAGTTCTTC
CSAQPGPLDEQFF
>TRBV21-1|TRBJ2-4|.|.
TGTGCCAGCAGCAGTAGGCGGGGTCTACCCCCGTCAGCCAAAAACATTCAGTACTTC
CASSSRRGLPPSAKNIQYF
>TRBV6-2/TRBV6-3|TRBJ2-7|.|TRBD2
TGTGCCAGCAGTTCGGGGGGATCCGAGCAGTACTTC
CASSSGGSEQYF
>TRBV27|TRBJ2-1|many|.
TGTGCCAGCAGTGACGGGACAAGCTCCTACAATGAGCAGTTCTTC
CASSDGTSSYNEQFF
>TRBV6-5|TRBJ1-5|.|.
TGTGCCAGCAGTTACTCTTGGGGAATTAATAGCAATCAGCCCCAGCATTTT
CASSYSWGINSNQPQHF
>TRBV4-3|TRBJ2-4|.|.
TGCGCCAGCAGCCAAGATAGTGGTGGGGGCCGGGACATTCAGTACTTC
CASSQDSGGGRDIQYF
>TRBV5-1|TRBJ2-1|few|TRBD2
TGCGCCAGCACCACCTCGGGGGGGTATGAGCAGTTCTTC
CASTTSGGYEQFF
>TRBV3-1|TRBJ1-1|.|.
TGTGCCAGCAGCCAAGATCTGGGAGTAGGCACTGAAGCTTTCTTT
CASSQDLGVGTEAFF
>TRBV20-1|TRBJ2-5|many|.
TGCAGTGCTAGAGTGCTAGCTGGCGAGACCCAGTACTTC
CSARVLAGETQYF
>TRBV5-1|TRBJ2-1|.|.
TGCGCCAGCAGCCCGGTTGGGGCGGGCCCCCCCCACAATGAGCAGTTCTTC
CASSPVGAGPPHNEQFF
>TRBV5-1|TRBJ1-4|.|.
TGCGCCAGCAGCTTGAACCCGATAGGGGCAGCTAATGAAAAACTGTTTTTT
CASSLNPIGAANEKLFF
>TRBV6-1|TRBJ1-2|once|.
TGTGCCAGCGAGGGGGACGCATTATACTATGGCTACACCTTC
CASEGDALYYGYTF
>TRBV6-2/TRBV6-3|TRBJ2-2|.|.
TGTGCCAGCAGTTCCCCCGGGCGGATAAGGGGGGAGCTGTTTTTT
CASSSPGRIRGELFF
>TRBV20-1|TRBJ2-5|many|.
TGCAGTGATGGCGGCCAAGAGACCCAGTACTTC
CSDGGQETQYF
>TRBV9|TRBJ2-5|.|.
TGTGCCAGCACCGAGAGGGGGGGTCTCGAGACCCAGTACTTC
CASTERGGLETQYF
>TRBV7-2|TRBJ2-1|few|TRBD2
TGTGCCAGCAGCTTAGTCCGGTCTTTCCCGCGGGGGAAAGAGCAGTTCTTC
CASSLVRSFPRGKEQFF